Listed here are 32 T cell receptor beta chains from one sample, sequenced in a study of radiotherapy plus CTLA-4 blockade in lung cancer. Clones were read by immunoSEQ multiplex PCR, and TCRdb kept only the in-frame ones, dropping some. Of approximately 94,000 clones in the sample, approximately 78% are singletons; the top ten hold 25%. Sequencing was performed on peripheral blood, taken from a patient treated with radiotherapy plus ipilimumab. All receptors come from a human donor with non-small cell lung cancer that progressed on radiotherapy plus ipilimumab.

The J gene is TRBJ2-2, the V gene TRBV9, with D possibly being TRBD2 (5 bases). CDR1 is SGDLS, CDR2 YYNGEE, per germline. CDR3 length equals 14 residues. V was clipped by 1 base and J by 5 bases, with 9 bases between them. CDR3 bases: TGTGCCAGCAGCGTAAGGCGGGCGACCGGGGAGCTGTTTTTT. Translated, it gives CASSVRRATGELFF.

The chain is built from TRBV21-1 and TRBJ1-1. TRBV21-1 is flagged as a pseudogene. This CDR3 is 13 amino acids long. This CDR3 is CASSKGMNTEAFF. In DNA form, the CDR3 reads TGTGCCAGCAGCAAAGGAATGAACACTGAAGCTTTCTTT.

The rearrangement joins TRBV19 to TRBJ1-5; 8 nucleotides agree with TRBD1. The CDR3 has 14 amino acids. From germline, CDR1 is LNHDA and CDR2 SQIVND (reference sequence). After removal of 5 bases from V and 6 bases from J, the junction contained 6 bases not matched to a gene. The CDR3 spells CASSYQGARQPQHF. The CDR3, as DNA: TGTGCCAGTAGTTACCAGGGGGCGCGTCAGCCCCAGCATTTT.

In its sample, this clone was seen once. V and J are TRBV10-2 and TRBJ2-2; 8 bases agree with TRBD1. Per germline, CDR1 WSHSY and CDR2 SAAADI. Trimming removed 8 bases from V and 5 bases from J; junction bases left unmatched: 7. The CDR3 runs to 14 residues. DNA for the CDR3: TGCGCCAGCGTCCCCGGACAGGGAACCGGGGAGCTGTTTTTT. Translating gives CASVPGQGTGELFF.

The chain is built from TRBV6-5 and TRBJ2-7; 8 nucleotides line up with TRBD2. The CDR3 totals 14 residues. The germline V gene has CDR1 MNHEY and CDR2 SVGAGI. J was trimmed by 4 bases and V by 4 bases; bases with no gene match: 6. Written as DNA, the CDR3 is TGTGCCAGCAGTTCAACCGGGACTAGTTACGAGCAGTACGTC. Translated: CASSSTGTSYEQYV.

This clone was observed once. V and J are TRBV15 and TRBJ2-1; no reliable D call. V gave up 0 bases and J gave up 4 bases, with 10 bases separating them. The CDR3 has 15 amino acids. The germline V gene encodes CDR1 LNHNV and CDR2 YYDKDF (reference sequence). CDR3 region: CATSRDKPEYNEQFF. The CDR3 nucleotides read TGTGCCACCAGCAGAGATAAGCCTGAATACAATGAGCAGTTCTTC.

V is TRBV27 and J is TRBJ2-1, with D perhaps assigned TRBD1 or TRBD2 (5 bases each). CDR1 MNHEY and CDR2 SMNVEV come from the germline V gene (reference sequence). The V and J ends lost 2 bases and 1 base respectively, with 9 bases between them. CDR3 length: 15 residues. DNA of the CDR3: TGTGCCAGCAGTTTAGGGGACGGTTCCTACAATGAGCAGTTCTTC. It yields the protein CASSLGDGSYNEQFF.

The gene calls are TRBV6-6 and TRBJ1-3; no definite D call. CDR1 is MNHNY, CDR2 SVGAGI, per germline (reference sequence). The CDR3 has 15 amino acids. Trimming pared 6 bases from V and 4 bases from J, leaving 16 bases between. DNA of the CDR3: TGTGCCAGCAGACACGACTCGCTTTCGGGAAACACCATATATTTT. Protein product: CASRHDSLSGNTIYF.

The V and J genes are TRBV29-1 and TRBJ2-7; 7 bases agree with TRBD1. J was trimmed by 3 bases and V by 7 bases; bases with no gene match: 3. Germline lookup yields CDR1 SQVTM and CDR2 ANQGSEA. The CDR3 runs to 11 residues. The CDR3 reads CSDTGDYEQYV. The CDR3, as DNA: TGCAGCGACACAGGGGACTACGAGCAGTACGTC.

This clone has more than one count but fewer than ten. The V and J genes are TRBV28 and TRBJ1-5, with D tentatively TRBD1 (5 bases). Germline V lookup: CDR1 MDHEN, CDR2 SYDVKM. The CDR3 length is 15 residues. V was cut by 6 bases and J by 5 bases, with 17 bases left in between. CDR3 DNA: TGTGCCAGCAGAGTCCTGGGGGGACGGGATCAGCCCCAGCATTTT. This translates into CASRVLGGRDQPQHF.

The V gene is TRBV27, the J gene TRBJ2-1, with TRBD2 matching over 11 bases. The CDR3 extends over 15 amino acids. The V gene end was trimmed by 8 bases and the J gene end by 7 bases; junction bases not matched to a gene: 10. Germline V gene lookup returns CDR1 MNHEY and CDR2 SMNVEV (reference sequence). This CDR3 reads CASHSETSGNNEQFF. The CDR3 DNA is TGTGCCAGCCATTCCGAGACTAGCGGGAATAATGAGCAGTTCTTC.

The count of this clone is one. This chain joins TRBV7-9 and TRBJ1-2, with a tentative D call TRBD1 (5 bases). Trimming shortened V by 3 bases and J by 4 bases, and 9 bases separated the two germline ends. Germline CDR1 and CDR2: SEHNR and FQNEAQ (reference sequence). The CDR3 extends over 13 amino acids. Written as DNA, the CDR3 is TGTGCCAGCAGCTTTCAGGGAACCTATGGCTACACCTTC. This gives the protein CASSFQGTYGYTF.

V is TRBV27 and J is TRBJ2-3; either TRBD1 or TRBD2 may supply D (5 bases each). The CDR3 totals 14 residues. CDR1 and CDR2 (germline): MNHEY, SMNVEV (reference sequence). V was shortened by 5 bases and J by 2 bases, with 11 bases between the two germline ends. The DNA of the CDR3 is TGTGCCAGCAGTCTGGGACCGAACACAGATACGCAGTATTTT. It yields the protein CASSLGPNTDTQYF.

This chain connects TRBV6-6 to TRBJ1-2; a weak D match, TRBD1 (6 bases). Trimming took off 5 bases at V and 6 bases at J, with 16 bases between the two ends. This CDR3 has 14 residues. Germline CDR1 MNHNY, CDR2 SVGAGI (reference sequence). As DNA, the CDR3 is TGTGCCAGCAGTAAGACCGGGACATCAAATGGCTACACCTTC. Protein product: CASSKTGTSNGYTF.

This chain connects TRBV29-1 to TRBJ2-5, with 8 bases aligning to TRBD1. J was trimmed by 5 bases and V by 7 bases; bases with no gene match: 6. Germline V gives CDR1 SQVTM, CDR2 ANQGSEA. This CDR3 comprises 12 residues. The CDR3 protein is CSAGGAGETQYF. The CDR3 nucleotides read TGCAGCGCAGGGGGCGCGGGGGAGACCCAGTACTTC.

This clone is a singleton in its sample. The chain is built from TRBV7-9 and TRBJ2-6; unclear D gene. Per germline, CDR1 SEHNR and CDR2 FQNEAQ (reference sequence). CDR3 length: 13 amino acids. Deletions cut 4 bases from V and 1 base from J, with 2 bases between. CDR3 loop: CASSSSGANVLTF. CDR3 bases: TGTGCCAGCAGCTCATCTGGGGCCAACGTCCTGACTTTC.

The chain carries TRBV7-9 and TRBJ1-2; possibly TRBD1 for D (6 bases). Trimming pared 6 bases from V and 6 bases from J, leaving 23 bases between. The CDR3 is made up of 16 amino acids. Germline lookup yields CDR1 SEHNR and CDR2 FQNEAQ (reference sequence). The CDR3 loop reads CASRSGRRQGIDGYTF. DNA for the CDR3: TGTGCCAGCAGGTCCGGACGTCGGCAGGGGATAGATGGCTACACCTTC.

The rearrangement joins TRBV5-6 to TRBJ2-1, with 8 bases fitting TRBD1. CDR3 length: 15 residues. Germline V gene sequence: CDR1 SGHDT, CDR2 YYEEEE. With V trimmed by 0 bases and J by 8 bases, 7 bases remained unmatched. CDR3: CASSLGTGLRHEQFF. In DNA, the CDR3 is TGTGCCAGCAGCTTGGGGACAGGGCTCCGCCATGAGCAGTTCTTC.

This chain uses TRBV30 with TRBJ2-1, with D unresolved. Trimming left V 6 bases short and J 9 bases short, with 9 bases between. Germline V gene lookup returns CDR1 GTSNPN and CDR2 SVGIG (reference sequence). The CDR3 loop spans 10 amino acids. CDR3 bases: TGTGCCTGTAATAGTGTTGAGCAGTTCTTC. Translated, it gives CACNSVEQFF.

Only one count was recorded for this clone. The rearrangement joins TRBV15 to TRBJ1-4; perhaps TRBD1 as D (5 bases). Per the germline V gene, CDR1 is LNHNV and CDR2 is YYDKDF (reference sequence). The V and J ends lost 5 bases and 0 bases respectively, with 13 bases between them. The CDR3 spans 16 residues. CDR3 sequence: CATSETGIATNEKLFF. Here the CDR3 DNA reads TGTGCCACCAGCGAAACAGGAATTGCAACTAATGAAAAACTGTTTTTT.

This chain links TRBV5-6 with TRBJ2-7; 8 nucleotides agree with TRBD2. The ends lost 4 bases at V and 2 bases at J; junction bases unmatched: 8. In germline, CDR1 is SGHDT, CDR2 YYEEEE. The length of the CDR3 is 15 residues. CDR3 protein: CASSPPLAETYEQYF. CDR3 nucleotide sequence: TGTGCCAGCAGCCCACCACTAGCGGAGACCTACGAGCAGTACTTC.

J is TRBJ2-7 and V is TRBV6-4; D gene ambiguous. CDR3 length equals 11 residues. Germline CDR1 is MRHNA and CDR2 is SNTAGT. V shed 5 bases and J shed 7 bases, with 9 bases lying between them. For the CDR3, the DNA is TGTGCCAGCAGTAGGCCCCCGGAGCAGTACGTC. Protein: CASSRPPEQYV.

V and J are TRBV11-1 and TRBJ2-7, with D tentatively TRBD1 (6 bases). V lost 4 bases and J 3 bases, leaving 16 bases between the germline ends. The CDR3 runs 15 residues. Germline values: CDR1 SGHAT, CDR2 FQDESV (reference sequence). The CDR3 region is CASSSSSGQNYEQYF. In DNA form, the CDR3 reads TGTGCCAGCAGCTCTAGCTCAGGACAGAACTACGAGCAGTACTTC.

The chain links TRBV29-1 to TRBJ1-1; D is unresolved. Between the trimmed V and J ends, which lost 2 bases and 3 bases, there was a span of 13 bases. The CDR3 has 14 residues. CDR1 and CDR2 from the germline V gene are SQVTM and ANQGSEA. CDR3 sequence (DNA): TGCAGCGTTGAAAAGCTCTATCAAGACACTGAAGCTTTCTTT. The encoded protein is CSVEKLYQDTEAFF.

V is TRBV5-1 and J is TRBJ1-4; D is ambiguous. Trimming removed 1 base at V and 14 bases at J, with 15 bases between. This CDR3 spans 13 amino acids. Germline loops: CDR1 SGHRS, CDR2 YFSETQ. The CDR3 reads CASSLTPTTELFF. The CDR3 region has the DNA TGCGCCAGCAGCTTGACCCCCACCACAGAGCTGTTTTTT.

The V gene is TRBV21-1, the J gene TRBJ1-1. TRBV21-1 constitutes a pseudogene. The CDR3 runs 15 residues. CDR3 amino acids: CASSPPLYSNTEAFF. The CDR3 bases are TGTGCCAGCAGCCCACCCCTCTACTCGAACACTGAAGCTTTCTTT.

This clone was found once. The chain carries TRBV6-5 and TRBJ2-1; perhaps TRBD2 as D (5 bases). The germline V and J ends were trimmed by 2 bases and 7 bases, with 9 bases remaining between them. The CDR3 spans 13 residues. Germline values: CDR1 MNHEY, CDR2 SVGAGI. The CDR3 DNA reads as TGTGCCAGCAGTTACCCCGGGAAAAATGAGCAGTTCTTC. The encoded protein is CASSYPGKNEQFF.

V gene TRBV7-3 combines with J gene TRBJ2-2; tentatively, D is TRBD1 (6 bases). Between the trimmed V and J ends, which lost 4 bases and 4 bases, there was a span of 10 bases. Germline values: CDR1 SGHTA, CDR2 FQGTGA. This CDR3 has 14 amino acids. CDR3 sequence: CASSSQGITGELFF. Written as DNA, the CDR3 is TGTGCCAGCAGCTCACAGGGAATCACCGGGGAGCTGTTTTTT.

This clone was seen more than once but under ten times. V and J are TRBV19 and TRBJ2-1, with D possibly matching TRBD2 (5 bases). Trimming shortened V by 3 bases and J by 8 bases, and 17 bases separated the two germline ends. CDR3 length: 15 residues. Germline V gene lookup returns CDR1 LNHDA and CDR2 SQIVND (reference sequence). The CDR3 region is CASSIRPLRADEQFF. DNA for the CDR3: TGTGCCAGTAGTATTAGGCCCCTACGAGCGGATGAGCAGTTCTTC.

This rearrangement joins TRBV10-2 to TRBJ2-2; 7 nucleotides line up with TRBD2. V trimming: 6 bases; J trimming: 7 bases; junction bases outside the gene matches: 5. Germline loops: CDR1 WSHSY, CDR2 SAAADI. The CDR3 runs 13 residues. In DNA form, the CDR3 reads TGCGCCAGCAGCGGACTAGTAAACGGGGAGCTGTTTTTT. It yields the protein CASSGLVNGELFF.

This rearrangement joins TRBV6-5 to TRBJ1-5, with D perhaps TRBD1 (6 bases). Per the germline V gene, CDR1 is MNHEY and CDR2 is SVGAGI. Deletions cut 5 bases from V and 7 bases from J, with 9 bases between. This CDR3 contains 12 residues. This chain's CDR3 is CASSQGYQPQHF. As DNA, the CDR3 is TGTGCCAGCAGTCAGGGGTACCAGCCCCAGCATTTT.

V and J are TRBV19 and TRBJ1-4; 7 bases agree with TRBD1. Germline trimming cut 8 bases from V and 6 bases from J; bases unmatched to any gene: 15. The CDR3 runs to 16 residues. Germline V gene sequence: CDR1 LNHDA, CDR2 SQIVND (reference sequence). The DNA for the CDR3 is TGTGCCAGTCAACAGGGGTTGGACTCTCCGGATGAAAAACTGTTTTTT. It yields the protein CASQQGLDSPDEKLFF.